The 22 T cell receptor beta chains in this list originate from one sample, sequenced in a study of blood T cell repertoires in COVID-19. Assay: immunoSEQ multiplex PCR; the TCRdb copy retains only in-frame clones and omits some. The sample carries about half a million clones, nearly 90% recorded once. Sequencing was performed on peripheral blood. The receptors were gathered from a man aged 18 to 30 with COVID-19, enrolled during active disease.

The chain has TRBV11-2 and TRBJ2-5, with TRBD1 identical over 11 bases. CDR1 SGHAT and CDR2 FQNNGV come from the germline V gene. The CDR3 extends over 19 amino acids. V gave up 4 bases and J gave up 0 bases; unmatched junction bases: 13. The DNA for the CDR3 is TGTGCCAGCAGCTCATTTGGGGGACAGGGGGACAGACACCAAGAGACCCAGTACTTC. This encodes CASSSFGGQGDRHQETQYF. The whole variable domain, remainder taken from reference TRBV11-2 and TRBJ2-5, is EAGVAQSPRYKIIEKRQSVAFWCNPISGHATLYWYQQILGQGPKLLIQFQNNGVVDDSQLPKDRFSAERLKGVDSTLKIQPAKLEDSAVYLCASSSFGGQGDRHQETQYFGPGTRLLVL.

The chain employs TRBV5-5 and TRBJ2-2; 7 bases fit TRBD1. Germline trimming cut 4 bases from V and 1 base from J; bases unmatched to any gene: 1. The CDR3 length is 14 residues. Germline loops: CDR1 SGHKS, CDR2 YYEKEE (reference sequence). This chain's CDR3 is CASSRTGNTGELFF. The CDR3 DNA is TGTGCCAGCAGCCGGACAGGGAACACCGGGGAGCTGTTTTTT. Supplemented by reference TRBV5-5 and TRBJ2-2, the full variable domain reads DAGVTQSPTHLIKTRGQQVTLRCSPISGHKSVSWYQQVLGQGPQFIFQYYEKEERGRGNFPDRFSARQFPNYSSELNVNALLLGDSALYLCASSRTGNTGELFFGEGSRLTVL.

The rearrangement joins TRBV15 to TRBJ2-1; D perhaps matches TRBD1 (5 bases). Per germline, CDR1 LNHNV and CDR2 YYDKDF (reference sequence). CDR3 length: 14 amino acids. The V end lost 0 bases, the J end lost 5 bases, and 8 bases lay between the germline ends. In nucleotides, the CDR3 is TGTGCCACCAGCAGAGATTGGGGCGACAATGAGCAGTTCTTC. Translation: CATSRDWGDNEQFF.

DNA for the CDR3: TGCAGCGTTGTCCGTCAGGGGGTCAATGAGCAGTTCTTC. Translating it yields CSVVRQGVNEQFF. This sequence joins TRBV29-1 and TRBJ2-1, with 7 bases matching TRBD1. Germline CDR1 and CDR2: SQVTM and ANQGSEA. V shed 4 bases and J 6 bases; nucleotides not matched to a gene: 6. The CDR3 has 13 amino acids.

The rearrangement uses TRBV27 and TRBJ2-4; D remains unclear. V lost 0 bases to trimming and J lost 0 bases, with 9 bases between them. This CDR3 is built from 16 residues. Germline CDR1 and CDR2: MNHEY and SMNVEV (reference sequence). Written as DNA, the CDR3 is TGTGCCAGCAGTTTATCTGCAAGCCTAGCCAAAAACATTCAGTACTTC. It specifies CASSLSASLAKNIQYF.

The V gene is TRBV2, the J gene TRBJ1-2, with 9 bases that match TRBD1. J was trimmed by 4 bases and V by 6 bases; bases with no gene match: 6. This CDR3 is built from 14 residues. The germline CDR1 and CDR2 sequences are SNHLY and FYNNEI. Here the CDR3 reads CASRGQGTLYGYTF. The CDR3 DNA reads TGTGCCAGCAGGGGACAGGGTACCCTCTATGGCTACACCTTC. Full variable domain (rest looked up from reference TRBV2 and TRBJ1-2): EPEVTQTPSHQVTQMGQEVILRCVPISNHLYFYWYRQILGQKVEFLVSFYNNEISEKSEIFDDQFSVERPDGSNFTLKIRSTKLEDSAMYFCASRGQGTLYGYTFGSGTRLTVV.

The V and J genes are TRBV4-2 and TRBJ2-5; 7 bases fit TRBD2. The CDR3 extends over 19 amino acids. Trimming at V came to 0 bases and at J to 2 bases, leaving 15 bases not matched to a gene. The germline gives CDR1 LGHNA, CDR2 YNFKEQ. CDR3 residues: CASSQDPVVMRRGQETQYF. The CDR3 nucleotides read TGTGCCAGCAGCCAAGATCCAGTCGTTATGCGGCGGGGGCAAGAGACCCAGTACTTC.

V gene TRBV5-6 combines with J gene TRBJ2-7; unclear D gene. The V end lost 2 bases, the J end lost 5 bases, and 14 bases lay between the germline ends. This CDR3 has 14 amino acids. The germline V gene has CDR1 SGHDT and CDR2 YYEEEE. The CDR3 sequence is CASSLKLRYNEQYF. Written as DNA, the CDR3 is TGTGCCAGCAGCTTAAAACTGAGGTACAACGAGCAGTACTTC.

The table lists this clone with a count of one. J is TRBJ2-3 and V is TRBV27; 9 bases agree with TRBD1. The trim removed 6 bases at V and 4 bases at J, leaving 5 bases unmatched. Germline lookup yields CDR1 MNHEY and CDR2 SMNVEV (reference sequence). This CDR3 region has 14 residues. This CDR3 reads CASRGQGRPDTQYF. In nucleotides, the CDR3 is TGTGCCAGCAGAGGACAGGGGAGGCCAGATACGCAGTATTTT.

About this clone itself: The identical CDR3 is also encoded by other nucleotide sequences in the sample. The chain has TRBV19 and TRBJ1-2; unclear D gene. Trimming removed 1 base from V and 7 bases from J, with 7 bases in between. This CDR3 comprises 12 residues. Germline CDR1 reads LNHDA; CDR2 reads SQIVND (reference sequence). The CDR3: CASSIGGGGYTF. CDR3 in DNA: TGTGCCAGTAGTATAGGAGGAGGTGGCTACACCTTC.

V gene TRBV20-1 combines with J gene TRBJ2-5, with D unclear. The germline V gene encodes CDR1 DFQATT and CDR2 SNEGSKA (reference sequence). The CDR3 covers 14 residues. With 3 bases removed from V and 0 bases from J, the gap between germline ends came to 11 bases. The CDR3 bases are TGCAGTGCTAGTTTCCTGGCAGACCAAGAGACCCAGTACTTC. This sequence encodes CSASFLADQETQYF.

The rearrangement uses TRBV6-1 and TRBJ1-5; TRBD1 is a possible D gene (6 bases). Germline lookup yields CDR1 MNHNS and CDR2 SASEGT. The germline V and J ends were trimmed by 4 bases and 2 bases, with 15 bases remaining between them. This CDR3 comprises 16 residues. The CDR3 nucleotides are TGTGCCAGCAGTGTCAAACAGGGTGGAGGCAATCAGCCCCAGCATTTT. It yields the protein CASSVKQGGGNQPQHF.

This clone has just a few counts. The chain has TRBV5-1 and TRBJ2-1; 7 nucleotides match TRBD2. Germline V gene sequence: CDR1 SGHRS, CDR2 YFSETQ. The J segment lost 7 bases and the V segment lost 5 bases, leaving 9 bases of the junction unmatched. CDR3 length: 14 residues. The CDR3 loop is CASSGLGGANEQFF. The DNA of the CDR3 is TGCGCCAGCAGTGGACTAGGAGGGGCTAATGAGCAGTTCTTC.

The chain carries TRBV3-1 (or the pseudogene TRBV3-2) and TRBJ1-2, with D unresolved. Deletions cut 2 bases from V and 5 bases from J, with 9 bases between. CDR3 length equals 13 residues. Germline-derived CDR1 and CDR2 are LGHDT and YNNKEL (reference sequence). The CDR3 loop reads CASSQPLEYGYTF. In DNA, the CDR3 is TGTGCCAGCAGCCAACCCCTGGAGTATGGCTACACCTTC.

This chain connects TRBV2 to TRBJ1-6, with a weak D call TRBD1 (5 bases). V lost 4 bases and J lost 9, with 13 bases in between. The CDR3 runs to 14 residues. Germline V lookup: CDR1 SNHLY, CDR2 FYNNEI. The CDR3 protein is CASSVDRSISPLHF. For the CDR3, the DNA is TGTGCCAGCAGTGTAGACAGATCCATTTCACCCCTCCACTTT.

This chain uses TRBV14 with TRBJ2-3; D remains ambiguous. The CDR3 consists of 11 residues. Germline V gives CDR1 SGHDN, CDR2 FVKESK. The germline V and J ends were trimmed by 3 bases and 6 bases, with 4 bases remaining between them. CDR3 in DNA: TGTGCCAGCAGCCACGAGGATACGCAGTATTTT. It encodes CASSHEDTQYF.

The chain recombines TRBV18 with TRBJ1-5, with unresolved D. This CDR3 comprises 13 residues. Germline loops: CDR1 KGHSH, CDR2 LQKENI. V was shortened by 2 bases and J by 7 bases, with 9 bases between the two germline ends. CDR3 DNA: TGTGCCAGCTCACCAGCGAGGGAACAGCCCCAGCATTTT. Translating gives CASSPAREQPQHF.

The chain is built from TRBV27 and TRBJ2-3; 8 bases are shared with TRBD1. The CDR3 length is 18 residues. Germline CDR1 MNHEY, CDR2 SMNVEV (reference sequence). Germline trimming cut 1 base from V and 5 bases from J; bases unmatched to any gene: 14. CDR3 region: CASSLWGLAGGRGDTQYF. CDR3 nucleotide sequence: TGTGCCAGCAGTTTATGGGGGCTCGCAGGGGGCAGAGGAGATACGCAGTATTTT.

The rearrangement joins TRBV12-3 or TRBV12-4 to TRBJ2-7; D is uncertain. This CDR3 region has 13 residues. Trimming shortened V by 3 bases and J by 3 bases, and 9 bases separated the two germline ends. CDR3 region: CASSFGGDYEQYF. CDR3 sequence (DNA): TGTGCCAGCAGTTTCGGCGGAGACTACGAGCAGTACTTC.

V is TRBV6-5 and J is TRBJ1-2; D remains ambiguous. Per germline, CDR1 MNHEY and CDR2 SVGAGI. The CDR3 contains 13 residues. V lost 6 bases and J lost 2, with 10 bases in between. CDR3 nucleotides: TGTGCCAGCAGCCGTGACGGGAACTATGGCTACACCTTC. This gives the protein CASSRDGNYGYTF.

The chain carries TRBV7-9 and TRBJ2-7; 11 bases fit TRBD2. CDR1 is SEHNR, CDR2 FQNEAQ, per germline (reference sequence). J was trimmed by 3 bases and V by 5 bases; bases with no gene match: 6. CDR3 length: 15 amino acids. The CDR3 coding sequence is TGTGCCAGCAGCGCCCTAGCGGGAGGCCTCTACGAGCAGTACTTC. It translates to CASSALAGGLYEQYF.

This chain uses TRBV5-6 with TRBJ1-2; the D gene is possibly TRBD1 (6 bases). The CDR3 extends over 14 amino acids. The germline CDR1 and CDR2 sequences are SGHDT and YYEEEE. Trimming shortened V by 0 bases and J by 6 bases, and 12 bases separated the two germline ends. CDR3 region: CASSLAAGVDGYTF. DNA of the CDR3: TGTGCCAGCAGCTTGGCCGCAGGGGTGGATGGCTACACCTTC.